This record concerns one T cell receptor (beta chain) sequence. The antigen is undetermined. V lost 4 bases and J 0 bases, leaving 13 bases between the germline ends. Germline loops: CDR1 SGHAT, CDR2 FQNNGV. The CDR3 runs 16 residues. The data belong to a study of graft-versus-host responses after intestinal transplantation. TCRdb's table, derived via immunoSEQ multiplex PCR, lists solely in-frame clones and lacks some. The sample lists more than 70,000 clones; roughly 80% were seen once. The source material was unstimulated CD4+ T cells sorted from spleen or lymph node cells, sampled before intestinal transplant. This chain joins TRBV11-2 and TRBJ2-1; a weak D match, TRBD1 (6 bases). This TCR came from a human donor who received an intestinal transplant. The CDR3 spells CASSSRQDSSYNEQFF. CDR3 sequence (DNA): TGTGCCAGCAGCTCCCGACAGGATAGCTCCTACAATGAGCAGTTCTTC.